This is a list of T cell receptor beta chains from one sample in a study of T cell responses to AZD1222 COVID-19 vaccine. Using immunoSEQ multiplex PCR, the repertoire was profiled, and TCRdb retains in-frame clones only, with some absent. The sample lists 140,000 to 150,000 clones; roughly 91% were seen once. The specimen comprised peripheral blood, sampled on day 0 of AZD1222 vaccination. The receptors here all came from an adult in good health. Both conserved end residues are part of each CDR3. Fields, in order: D gene, V gene, clone size, CDR3 length, J gene, CDR3 DNA, CDR3 protein. The D gene is left open where the match is weak. Clone size is shown for a subset of rows, as once, few, many or a class of expanded clone.

TRBD2,TRBV5-1,-,13,TRBJ2-1,TGCGCCAGCAGCTTGCTAGCGGACAATGAGCAGTTCTTC,CASSLLADNEQFF
-,TRBV27,-,14,TRBJ2-2,TGTGCCACCAACGACAGAACTAACACCGGGGAGCTGTTTTTT,CATNDRTNTGELFF
-,TRBV3-1/TRBV3-2,-,17,TRBJ2-3,TGTGCCAGCAGCCAAGATTGGAGGCGCGTCGGCACAGATACGCAGTATTTT,CASSQDWRRVGTDTQYF
-,TRBV27,-,15,TRBJ2-2,TGTGCCAGCAGCCGGGACCCCGGACGGACCGGGGAGCTGTTTTTT,CASSRDPGRTGELFF
TRBD1,TRBV4-1,-,20,TRBJ1-4,TGCGCCAGCAGCCAAGAATCAGCTCAGGGGGCCCATGCAACTAATGAAAAACTGTTTTTT,CASSQESAQGAHATNEKLFF
-,TRBV2,-,13,TRBJ1-1,TGTGCCAGCAGCCGGGAGACGAACACTGAAGCTTTCTTT,CASSRETNTEAFF
-,TRBV29-1,-,15,TRBJ2-1,TGCAGCGTTGTCCCCCCAGGACAGATGTACAATGAGCAGTTCTTC,CSVVPPGQMYNEQFF
TRBD2,TRBV7-7,-,16,TRBJ2-7,TGTGCTAGCAGCTTCCTAGCGGGAGGGCCAGAGTACGAGCAGTACTTC,CASSFLAGGPEYEQYF
-,TRBV7-8,-,14,TRBJ2-3,TGTGCCAGCAGGGGCTACGCTGTCACAGATACGCAGTATTTT,CASRGYAVTDTQYF
-,TRBV6-5,once,16,TRBJ2-3,TGTGCCAGCAGTTACTCGGGGGCGGGGGGCACAGATACGCAGTATTTT,CASSYSGAGGTDTQYF
TRBD1,TRBV7-9,-,16,TRBJ1-2,TGTGCCAGCAGCTTAGGAGACAGGGGAGCTAACTATGGCTACACCTTC,CASSLGDRGANYGYTF
-,TRBV6-4,-,14,TRBJ1-2,TGTGCCAGCAGTGACTGGGCCGGAGCGGGGGGCTACACCTTC,CASSDWAGAGGYTF
-,TRBV7-2,-,14,TRBJ2-5,TGTGCCAGCAGCACGCAAGGGAGTATAGAGACCCAGTACTTC,CASSTQGSIETQYF
-,TRBV2,-,15,TRBJ2-1,TGTGCCAGCAGTGAAGTCGGGGGCTCCTACAATGAGCAGTTCTTC,CASSEVGGSYNEQFF
TRBD1,TRBV2,once,14,TRBJ1-5,TGTGCCAGCAGTGCAACAGGGGGCAATCAGCCCCAGCATTTT,CASSATGGNQPQHF
-,TRBV18,-,12,TRBJ1-3,TGTGCCAGCTCACCGGAGGGAAACACCATATATTTT,CASSPEGNTIYF
-,TRBV6-6,-,13,TRBJ2-5,TGTGCCAGCAGTTCGGGGGTACGAGAGACCCAGTACTTC,CASSSGVRETQYF
TRBD1,TRBV9,-,16,TRBJ2-2,TGTGCCAGCAGCGTAGGGCAGGGGGCAAACACCGGGGAGCTGTTTTTT,CASSVGQGANTGELFF
TRBD2,TRBV5-5,-,15,TRBJ2-7,TGTGCCAGCAGCTTGGAGGGGACTAGCTCCTACGAGCAGTACTTC,CASSLEGTSSYEQYF
-,TRBV9,-,15,TRBJ2-2,TGTGCCAGCAGCCCCCCCAGCGGGAACACCGGGGAGCTGTTTTTT,CASSPPSGNTGELFF
TRBD1,TRBV2,-,14,TRBJ1-3,TGTGCCAGCAGTGTTGACAGGGGGAGAAACACCATATATTTT,CASSVDRGRNTIYF
TRBD1,TRBV18,-,15,TRBJ1-5,TGTGCCAGCTCACCCCAGGGGGGTAGCAATCAGCCCCAGCATTTT,CASSPQGGSNQPQHF
-,TRBV4-1,-,16,TRBJ2-1,TGCGCCAGCAGCCAAGAGGTACTAGGGATAGGAAATGAGCAGTTCTTC,CASSQEVLGIGNEQFF
-,TRBV3-1/TRBV3-2,once,15,TRBJ1-3,TGTGCCAGCAGCCTTGGGCTGAACTCTGGAAACACCATATATTTT,CASSLGLNSGNTIYF
TRBD1,TRBV6-5,once,15,TRBJ1-2,TGTGCCAGCAGGCCGGGACAGGGGGCTGCCTATGGCTACACCTTC,CASRPGQGAAYGYTF
-,TRBV5-1,-,16,TRBJ2-1,TGCGCCAGCAGCCTGCCCCGGGCGAAGACCTACAATGAGCAGTTCTTC,CASSLPRAKTYNEQFF
-,TRBV9,-,13,TRBJ2-3,TGTGCCAGCAGCTTTTGGGGGCCCGATACGCAGTATTTT,CASSFWGPDTQYF